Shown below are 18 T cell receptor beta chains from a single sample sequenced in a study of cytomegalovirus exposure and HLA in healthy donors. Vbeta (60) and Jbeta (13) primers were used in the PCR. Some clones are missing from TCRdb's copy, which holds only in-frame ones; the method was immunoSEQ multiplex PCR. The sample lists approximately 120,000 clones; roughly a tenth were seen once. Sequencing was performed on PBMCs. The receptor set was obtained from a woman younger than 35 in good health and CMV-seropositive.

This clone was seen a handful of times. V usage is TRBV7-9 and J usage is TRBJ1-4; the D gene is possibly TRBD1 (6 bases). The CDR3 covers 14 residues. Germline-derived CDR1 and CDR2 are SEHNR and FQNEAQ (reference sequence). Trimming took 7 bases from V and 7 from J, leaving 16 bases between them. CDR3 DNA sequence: TGTGCCAGCACCCGGGCAGGGGCGGGTGAAAAACTGTTTTTT. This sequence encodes CASTRAGAGEKLFF. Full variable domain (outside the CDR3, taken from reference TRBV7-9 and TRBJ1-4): DTGVSQNPRHKITKRGQNVTFRCDPISEHNRLYWYRQTLGQGPEFLTYFQNEAQLEKSRLLSDRFSAERPKGSFSTLEIQRTEQGDSAMYLCASTRAGAGEKLFFGSGTQLSVL.

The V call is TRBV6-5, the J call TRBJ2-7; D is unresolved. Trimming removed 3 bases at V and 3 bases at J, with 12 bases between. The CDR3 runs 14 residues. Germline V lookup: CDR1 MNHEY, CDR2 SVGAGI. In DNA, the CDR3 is TGTGCCAGCAGTTATGATTGGTCCAGCTACGAGCAGTACTTC. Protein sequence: CASSYDWSSYEQYF.

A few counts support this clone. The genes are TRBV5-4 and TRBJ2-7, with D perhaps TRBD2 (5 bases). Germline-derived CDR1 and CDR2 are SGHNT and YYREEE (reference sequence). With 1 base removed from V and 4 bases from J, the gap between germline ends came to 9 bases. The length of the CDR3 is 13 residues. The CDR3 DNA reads TGTGCCAGCAGCTTGCTTTCGGGGTACGAGCAGTACTTC. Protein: CASSLLSGYEQYF. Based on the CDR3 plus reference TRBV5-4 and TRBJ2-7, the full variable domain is ETGVTQSPTHLIKTRGQQVTLRCSSQSGHNTVSWYQQALGQGPQFIFQYYREEENGRGNFPPRFSGLQFPNYSSELNVNALELDDSALYLCASSLLSGYEQYFGPGTRLTVT.

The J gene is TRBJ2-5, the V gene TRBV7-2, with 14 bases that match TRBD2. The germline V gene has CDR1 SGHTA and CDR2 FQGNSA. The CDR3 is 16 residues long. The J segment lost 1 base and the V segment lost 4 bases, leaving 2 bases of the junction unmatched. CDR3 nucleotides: TGTGCCAGCAGCTCGGGGACTAGCGGGGGCCAAGAGACCCAGTACTTC. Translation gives CASSSGTSGGQETQYF.

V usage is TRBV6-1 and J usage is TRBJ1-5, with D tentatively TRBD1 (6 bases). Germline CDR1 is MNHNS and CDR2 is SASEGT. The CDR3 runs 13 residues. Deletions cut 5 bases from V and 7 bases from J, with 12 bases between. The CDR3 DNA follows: TGTGCCAGCAGTCGGGACATCAGGCAGCCCCAGCATTTT. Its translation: CASSRDIRQPQHF.

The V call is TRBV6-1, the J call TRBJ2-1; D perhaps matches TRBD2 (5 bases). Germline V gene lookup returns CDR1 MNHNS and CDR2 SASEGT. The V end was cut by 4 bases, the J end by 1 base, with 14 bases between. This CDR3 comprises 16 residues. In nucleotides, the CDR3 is TGTGCCAGCAGTGCCCTCCTTGGACTTTCCTACAATGAGCAGTTCTTC. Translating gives CASSALLGLSYNEQFF.

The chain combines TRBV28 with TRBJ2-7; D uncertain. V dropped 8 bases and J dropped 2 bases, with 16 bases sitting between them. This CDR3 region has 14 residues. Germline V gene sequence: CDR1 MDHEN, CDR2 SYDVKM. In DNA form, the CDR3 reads TGTGCCAGCCACCCTGCCGGAGACCCCTACGAGCAGTACTTC. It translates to CASHPAGDPYEQYF.

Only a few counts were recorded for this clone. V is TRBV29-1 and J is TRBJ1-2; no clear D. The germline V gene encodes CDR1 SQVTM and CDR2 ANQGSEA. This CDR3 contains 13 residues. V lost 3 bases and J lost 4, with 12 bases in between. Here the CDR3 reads CSVDPREAYGYTF. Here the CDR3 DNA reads TGCAGCGTTGACCCTCGGGAAGCCTATGGCTACACCTTC.

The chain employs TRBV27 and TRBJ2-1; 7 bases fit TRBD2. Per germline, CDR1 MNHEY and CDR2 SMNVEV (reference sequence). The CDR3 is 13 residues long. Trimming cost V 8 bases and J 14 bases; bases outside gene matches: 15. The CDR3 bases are TGTGCCAGCGACGAGCTACCGCGGGAGAGTGAGTTCTTC. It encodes CASDELPRESEFF.

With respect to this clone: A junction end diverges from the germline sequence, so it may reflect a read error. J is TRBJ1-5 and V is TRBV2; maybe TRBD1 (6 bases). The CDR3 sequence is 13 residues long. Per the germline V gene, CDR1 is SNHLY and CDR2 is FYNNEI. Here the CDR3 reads CARSGQPNQPQHF. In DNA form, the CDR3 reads TGTGCCAGAAGTGGACAGCCCAATCAGCCCCAGCATTTT.

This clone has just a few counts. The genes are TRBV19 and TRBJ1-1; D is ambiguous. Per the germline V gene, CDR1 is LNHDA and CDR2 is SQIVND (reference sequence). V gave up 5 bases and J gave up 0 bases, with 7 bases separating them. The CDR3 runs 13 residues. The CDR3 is CASSLQLNTEAFF. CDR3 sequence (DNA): TGTGCCAGTAGTTTACAGTTGAACACTGAAGCTTTCTTT.

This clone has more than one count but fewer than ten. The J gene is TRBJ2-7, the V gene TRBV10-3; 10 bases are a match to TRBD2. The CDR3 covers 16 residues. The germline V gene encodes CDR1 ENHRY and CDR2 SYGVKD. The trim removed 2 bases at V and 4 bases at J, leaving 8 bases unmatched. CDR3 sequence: CAISEPPGLATYEQYF. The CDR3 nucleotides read TGTGCCATCAGTGAGCCGCCGGGACTAGCGACGTACGAGCAGTACTTC.

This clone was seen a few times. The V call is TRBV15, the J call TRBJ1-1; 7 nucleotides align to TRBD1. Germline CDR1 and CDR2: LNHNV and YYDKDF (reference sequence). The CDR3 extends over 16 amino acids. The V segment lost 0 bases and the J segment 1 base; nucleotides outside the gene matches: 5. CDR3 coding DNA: TGTGCCACCAGCAGAGATTTTGCAGGGGGGAACACTGAAGCTTTCTTT. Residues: CATSRDFAGGNTEAFF.

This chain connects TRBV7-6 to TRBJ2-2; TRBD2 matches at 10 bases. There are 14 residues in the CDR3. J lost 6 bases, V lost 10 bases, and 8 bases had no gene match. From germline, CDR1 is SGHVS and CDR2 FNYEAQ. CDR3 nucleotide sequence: TGTGCCACCGCGAGGACTAGCGGTTCCGGGGAGCTGTTTTTT. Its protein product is CATARTSGSGELFF.

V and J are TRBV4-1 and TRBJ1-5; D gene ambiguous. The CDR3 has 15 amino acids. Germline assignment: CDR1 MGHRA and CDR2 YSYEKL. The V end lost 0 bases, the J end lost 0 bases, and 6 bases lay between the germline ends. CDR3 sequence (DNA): TGCGCCAGCAGCCAAGATCTGTCTAGCAATCAGCCCCAGCATTTT. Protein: CASSQDLSSNQPQHF.

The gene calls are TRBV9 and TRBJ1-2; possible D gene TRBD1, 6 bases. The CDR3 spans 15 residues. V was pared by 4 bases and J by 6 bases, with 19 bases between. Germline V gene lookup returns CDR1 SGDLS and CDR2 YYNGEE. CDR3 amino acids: CASSTTGTIHNGYTF. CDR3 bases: TGTGCCAGCAGCACGACGGGGACAATCCACAATGGCTACACCTTC. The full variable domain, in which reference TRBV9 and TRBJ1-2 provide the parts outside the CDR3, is DSGVTQTPKHLITATGQRVTLRCSPRSGDLSVYWYQQSLDQGLQFLIQYYNGEERAKGNILERFSAQQFPDLHSELNLSSLELGDSALYFCASSTTGTIHNGYTFGSGTRLTVV.

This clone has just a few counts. CDR3 bases: TGTGCCAGCAGTTACTCGGGGGGTGTTGGCTACACCTTC. Residues: CASSYSGGVGYTF. The chain has TRBV6-6 and TRBJ1-2; perhaps TRBD1 as D (5 bases). V was pared by 0 bases and J by 7 bases, with 9 bases between. Germline CDR1 is MNHNY and CDR2 is SVGAGI (reference sequence). This CDR3 has 13 amino acids.

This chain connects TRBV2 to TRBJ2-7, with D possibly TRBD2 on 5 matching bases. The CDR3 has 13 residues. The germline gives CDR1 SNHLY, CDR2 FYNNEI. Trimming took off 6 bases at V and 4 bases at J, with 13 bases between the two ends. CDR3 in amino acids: CASSGIRGYEQYF. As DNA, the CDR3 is TGTGCCAGCAGCGGGATCCGAGGGTACGAGCAGTACTTC.